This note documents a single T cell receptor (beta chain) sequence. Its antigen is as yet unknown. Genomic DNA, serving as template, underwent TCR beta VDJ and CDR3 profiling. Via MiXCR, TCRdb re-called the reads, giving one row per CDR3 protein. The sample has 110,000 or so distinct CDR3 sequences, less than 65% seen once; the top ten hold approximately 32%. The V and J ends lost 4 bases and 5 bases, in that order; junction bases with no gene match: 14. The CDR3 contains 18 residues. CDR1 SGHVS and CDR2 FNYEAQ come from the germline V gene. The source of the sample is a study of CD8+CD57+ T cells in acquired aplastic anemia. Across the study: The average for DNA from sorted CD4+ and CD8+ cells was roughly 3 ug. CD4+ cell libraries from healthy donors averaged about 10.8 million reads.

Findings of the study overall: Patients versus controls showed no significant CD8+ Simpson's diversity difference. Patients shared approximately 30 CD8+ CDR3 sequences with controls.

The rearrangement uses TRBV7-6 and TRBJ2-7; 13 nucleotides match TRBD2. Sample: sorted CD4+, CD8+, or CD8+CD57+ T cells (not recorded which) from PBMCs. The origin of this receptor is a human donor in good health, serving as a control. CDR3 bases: TGTGCCAGCAGCTGGACTAGCGGGAGCGGTTTGGTCACCCACGAGCAGTACTTC. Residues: CASSWTSGSGLVTHEQYF.